The 15 T cell receptor beta chains below come from one sample, sequenced in a study of monozygotic twins with inflammatory bowel disease. TCRdb reprocessed the 5' RACE reads, with one entry per CDR3 protein and no DNA. The sample totals around 400,000 distinct CDR3 sequences; its top ten clones hold around 2.4%. The material sequenced was blood. The receptors come from a human donor with ulcerative colitis or Crohn's disease, or a healthy co-twin of an affected twin (not recorded which).

The V and J genes are TRBV29-1 and TRBJ1-2; TCRdb picks TRBD1, but there is no DNA to check that call. The CDR3 length is 13 residues. Germline V CDR1 and CDR2: SQVTM, ANQGSEA. The CDR3 sequence is CSQTETLNYGYTF.

This chain connects TRBV29-1 to TRBJ1-2; the D gene TCRdb calls, TRBD1, cannot be checked with no DNA. CDR1 and CDR2 (germline): SQVTM, ANQGSEA. There are 11 residues in the CDR3. CDR3 sequence: CSATGGAGYTF.

This chain links TRBV7-2 with TRBJ2-1; TCRdb's D gene call, TRBD2, goes unchecked for lack of DNA. The germline V gene has CDR1 SGHTA and CDR2 FQGNSA. This CDR3 has 14 residues. The CDR3 reads CASSLRGGRDEQFF.

CDR3 region: CASSLDDWQTNEQFF. The chain recombines TRBV11-2 with TRBJ2-1. CDR3 length equals 15 residues. Germline V gene lookup returns CDR1 SGHAT and CDR2 FQNNGV.

The CDR3 is CASSLVTAGPYQPQHF. This chain uses TRBV28 with TRBJ1-5. This CDR3 comprises 16 residues. The germline CDR1 and CDR2 sequences are MDHEN and SYDVKM.

V usage is TRBV7-2 and J usage is TRBJ2-1. CDR1 SGHTA and CDR2 FQGNSA come from the germline V gene. The CDR3 extends over 11 amino acids. CDR3 region: CASSLRSEQFF.

This sequence joins TRBV4-2 and TRBJ1-6; TCRdb lists TRBD1, though no DNA is available to test this call. CDR1 LGHNA and CDR2 YNFKEQ come from the germline V gene. This CDR3 contains 14 residues. The CDR3 spells CASSTNRENSPLHF.

The chain combines TRBV6-2 or TRBV6-3 with TRBJ2-7; TCRdb designates TRBD2, a call that cannot be tested without DNA. Germline V gene data show CDR1 as MNHEY and CDR2 as SVGEGT. The CDR3 spans 14 residues. The CDR3 spells CASRQALAGVAQYF.

The gene calls are TRBV5-1 and TRBJ1-2. This CDR3 is 14 amino acids long. From germline, CDR1 is SGHRS and CDR2 YFSETQ. The chain's CDR3 is CASSLARGNDGYTF.

The rearrangement links TRBV5-1 to TRBJ2-1; TCRdb gives TRBD2 as the D gene, but with no DNA this cannot be confirmed. Germline V lookup: CDR1 SGHRS, CDR2 YFSETQ. This CDR3 comprises 13 residues. The CDR3 loop is CASKGLAYNEQFF.

This chain joins TRBV4-1 and TRBJ1-4; TCRdb picks TRBD1, but there is no DNA to check that call. Germline assignment: CDR1 MGHRA and CDR2 YSYEKL. The CDR3 totals 17 residues. The CDR3 loop reads CASSQVLRDRGLEKLFF.

This chain uses TRBV10-3 with TRBJ2-3; TCRdb proposes TRBD2, but this gene call is untestable without DNA. The CDR3 has 18 residues. The V gene's germline CDR1 is ENHRY and CDR2 SYGVKD. The CDR3 protein is CAISESRGGSGSTDTQYF.

The chain combines TRBV12-3 or TRBV12-4 with TRBJ1-2; TCRdb designates TRBD1, a call that cannot be tested without DNA. The CDR3 is 12 residues long. CDR3 sequence reads: CASSSYRAGYTF.

The chain links TRBV28 to TRBJ2-1; TCRdb outputs TRBD1, but without DNA this stays unchecked. The CDR3 has 13 residues. The germline CDR1 and CDR2 sequences are MDHEN and SYDVKM. The CDR3 protein is CASSPGPGYEQFF. Drawing the rest from reference TRBV28 and TRBJ2-1, the complete variable domain is DVKVTQSSRYLVKRTGEKVFLECVQDMDHENMFWYRQDPGLGLRLIYFSYDVKMKEKGDIPEGYSVSREKKERFSLILESASTNQTSMYLCASSPGPGYEQFFGPGTRLTVL.

The rearrangement uses TRBV15 and TRBJ2-7; absent DNA, TCRdb's TRBD1 call cannot be checked. Germline values: CDR1 LNHNV, CDR2 YYDKDF (reference sequence). The CDR3 runs 13 residues. The CDR3 is CATSLRVSYEQYF.